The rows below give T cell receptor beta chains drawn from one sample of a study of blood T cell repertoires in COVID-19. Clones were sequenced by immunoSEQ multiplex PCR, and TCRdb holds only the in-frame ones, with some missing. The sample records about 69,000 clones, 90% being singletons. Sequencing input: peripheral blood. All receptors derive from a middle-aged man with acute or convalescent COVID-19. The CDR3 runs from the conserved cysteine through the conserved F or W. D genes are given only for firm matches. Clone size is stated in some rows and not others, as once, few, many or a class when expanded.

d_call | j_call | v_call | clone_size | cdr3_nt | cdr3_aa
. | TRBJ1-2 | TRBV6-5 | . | TGTGCGAGACGACAGGTGGACTATGGCTACACCTTC | CARRQVDYGYTF
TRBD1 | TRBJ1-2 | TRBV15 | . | TGTGCCACCAGCAGAGAAGGGGGCGTCTATGGCTACACCTTC | CATSREGGVYGYTF
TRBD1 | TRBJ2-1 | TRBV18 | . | TGTGCCAGCTCCCCCAGGGGGCCCATGCGTTCAAGCTCCTACAATGAGCAGTTCTTC | CASSPRGPMRSSSYNEQFF
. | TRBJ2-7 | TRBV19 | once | TGTGCCAGTAGTCAGACTAGTCCCCCGGGTTGGGAGCAGTACTTC | CASSQTSPPGWEQYF
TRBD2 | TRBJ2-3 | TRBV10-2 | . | TGCGCCAGCATGCTTGCGACTAGCGGGATTCAAGATACGCAGTATTTT | CASMLATSGIQDTQYF
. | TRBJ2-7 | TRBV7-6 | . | TGTGCCAGCAGCCTAGGGGCCAGGGTCTCGATCTACGAGCAGTACTTC | CASSLGARVSIYEQYF
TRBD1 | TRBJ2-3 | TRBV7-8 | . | TGTGCCAGCAGCCGCTTCGGGACAGGGTTTACAGATACGCAGTATTTT | CASSRFGTGFTDTQYF
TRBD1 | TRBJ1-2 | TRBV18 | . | TGTGCCAGCTCAACAACCGGGACAGGGGGTCCCGGCTATGGCTACACCTTC | CASSTTGTGGPGYGYTF
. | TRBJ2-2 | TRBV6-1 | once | TGTGCCAGCAGTGAGCCAGGATTGTCGGCCGGGGAGCTGTTTTTT | CASSEPGLSAGELFF
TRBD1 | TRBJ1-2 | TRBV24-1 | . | TGTGCCACCAGTGACCGTACAGGGGGCGCTTATGGCTACACCTTC | CATSDRTGGAYGYTF
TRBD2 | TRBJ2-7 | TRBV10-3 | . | TGTGCCACGGGAGCGGGAGGACCCTACGAGCAGTACTTC | CATGAGGPYEQYF
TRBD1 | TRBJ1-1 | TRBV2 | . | TGTGCCAGCAGTGGGGACAGGAACACTGAAGCTTTCTTT | CASSGDRNTEAFF
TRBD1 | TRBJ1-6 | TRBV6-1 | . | TGTGCCAGCAGTGAAGACAGGGGTGGGAATTCACCCCTCCACTTT | CASSEDRGGNSPLHF
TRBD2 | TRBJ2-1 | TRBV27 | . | TGTGCCAGCAGTTTATCTAGCGGGACCTACAATGAGCAGTTCTTC | CASSLSSGTYNEQFF
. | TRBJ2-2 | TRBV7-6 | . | TGTGCCAGCAGCCCGAATAGTTACAGGGAGAGTACCGGGGAGCTGTTTTTT | CASSPNSYRESTGELFF
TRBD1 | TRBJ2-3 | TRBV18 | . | TGTGCCAGCTCACGAGTGACAGGGGCCGGGGGAGATACGCAGTATTTT | CASSRVTGAGGDTQYF
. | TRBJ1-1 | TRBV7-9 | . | TGTGCCAGCAGCACGAGTGAGACTGAAGCTTTCTTT | CASSTSETEAFF